The 9 T cell receptor beta chains listed next were all sequenced from one sample in a study of shared clonotypes between healthy human individuals. Assay: immunoSEQ multiplex PCR; the TCRdb copy retains only in-frame clones and omits some. The repertoire holds millions of clones, with roughly 95% as singletons. The sequenced sample consisted of naive CD4+ T cells sorted from blood. The sample's subset: CD45RA+ positively selected. The receptors derive from a man between 18 and 29 years old in good health.

V usage is TRBV2 and J usage is TRBJ2-5, with 7 bases matching TRBD2. The CDR3 runs to 12 residues. J gave up 5 bases and V 7 bases, and 4 bases lay outside the gene matches. CDR1 SNHLY and CDR2 FYNNEI come from the germline V gene. The CDR3: CASKLGGETQYF. The CDR3 region has the DNA TGTGCCAGCAAATTGGGGGGGGAGACCCAGTACTTC.

A single count supports this clone. The genes are TRBV7-9 and TRBJ2-7; a possible D gene is TRBD2 (5 bases). V gave up 1 base and J gave up 4 bases, with 14 bases separating them. Per germline, CDR1 SEHNR and CDR2 FQNEAQ (reference sequence). This CDR3 region has 15 residues. The CDR3 sequence is CASSLGREKGYEQYF. The CDR3 DNA reads as TGTGCCAGCAGCTTAGGAAGGGAGAAAGGGTACGAGCAGTACTTC. Variable domain in full (rest from reference TRBV7-9 and TRBJ2-7): DTGVSQNPRHKITKRGQNVTFRCDPISEHNRLYWYRQTLGQGPEFLTYFQNEAQLEKSRLLSDRFSAERPKGSFSTLEIQRTEQGDSAMYLCASSLGREKGYEQYFGPGTRLTVT.

The CDR3, as DNA: TGTGCCAGTAGTATCCAGTCTTTGACTAGCAATCAGCCCCAGCATTTT. Its translation: CASSIQSLTSNQPQHF. This chain uses TRBV19 with TRBJ1-5; no firm D call. In germline, CDR1 is LNHDA, CDR2 SQIVND (reference sequence). The V and J ends lost 3 bases and 0 bases respectively, with 12 bases between them. The CDR3 sequence is 16 residues long.

V and J are TRBV15 and TRBJ2-3; 12 bases map to TRBD2. Germline values: CDR1 LNHNV, CDR2 YYDKDF (reference sequence). The CDR3 contains 18 residues. Losses at the gene ends were 6 bases for V and 5 bases for J; bases not matched to a gene: 15. The CDR3 region is CATSVLAGGPRAVDTQYF. The CDR3 nucleotides are TGTGCCACCAGTGTTCTAGCGGGAGGGCCACGAGCGGTAGATACGCAGTATTTT.

The chain has TRBV4-1 and TRBJ1-2; D unclear. The CDR3 contains 16 residues. Trimming took off 3 bases at V and 2 bases at J, with 16 bases between the two ends. Looked up from germline, CDR1 is MGHRA and CDR2 is YSYEKL. The CDR3 nucleotides are TGCGCCAGCAGCCACCTGGAGTGGGGAGAAAACTATGGCTACACCTTC. Its translation is CASSHLEWGENYGYTF.

The rearrangement links TRBV11-3 to TRBJ2-7; 12 bases align to TRBD2. The ends lost 4 bases at V and 4 bases at J; junction bases unmatched: 2. Germline lookup yields CDR1 SGHNT and CDR2 YENEEA. CDR3 length equals 14 residues. DNA of the CDR3: TGTGCCAGCAGCTCCACTAGCGGGGGGTACGAGCAGTACTTC. Translated, it gives CASSSTSGGYEQYF.

The chain is built from TRBV7-2 and TRBJ1-5, with D possibly TRBD1 on 6 matching bases. V gave up 4 bases and J gave up 3 bases, with 13 bases separating them. Germline V gives CDR1 SGHTA, CDR2 FQGNSA. The CDR3 is 15 amino acids. DNA for the CDR3: TGTGCCAGCAGCTCCGAGACAGGCCCCAATCAGCCCCAGCATTTT. Protein sequence: CASSSETGPNQPQHF.

This sequence joins TRBV5-1 and TRBJ1-1; perhaps TRBD1 as D (5 bases). CDR1 is SGHRS, CDR2 YFSETQ, per germline. V shed 1 base and J shed 0 bases, with 13 bases lying between them. CDR3 size: 16 residues. The CDR3 sequence: CASSLFRGPMNTEAFF. CDR3 DNA sequence: TGCGCCAGCAGCTTGTTTCGGGGACCTATGAACACTGAAGCTTTCTTT. The full variable domain, rest sourced from reference TRBV5-1 and TRBJ1-1, is KAGVTQTPRYLIKTRGQQVTLSCSPISGHRSVSWYQQTPGQGLQFLFEYFSETQRNKGNFPGRFSGRQFSNSRSEMNVSTLELGDSALYLCASSLFRGPMNTEAFFGQGTRLTVV.

The chain has TRBV7-2 and TRBJ2-6; 10 bases are shared with TRBD1. Germline V CDR1 and CDR2: SGHTA, FQGNSA. The V gene end was trimmed by 5 bases and the J gene end by 3 bases; junction bases not matched to a gene: 4. The CDR3 sequence is 16 residues long. The CDR3 spells CASSPTGGNGANVLTF. DNA of the CDR3: TGTGCCAGCAGCCCGACAGGGGGCAATGGGGCCAACGTCCTGACTTTC.